A selection of T cell receptor beta chains follows, all from one sample in a study of blood T cell repertoires in COVID-19. Using immunoSEQ multiplex PCR, the repertoire was profiled, and TCRdb retains in-frame clones only, with some absent. The sample consists of about 110,000 clones, over 70% of them appearing once. Sequenced: peripheral blood. All receptors come from a human donor with acute or convalescent COVID-19. The donor label of this sample is uncertain. Both conserved end residues are part of each CDR3.

j_call: TRBJ1-3
v_call: TRBV5-1
cdr3_length: 18
cdr3_aa: CASSWTLRGPISGNTIYF

j_call: TRBJ1-2
v_call: TRBV5-1
cdr3_length: 17
cdr3_aa: CASSFSGQGARDYGYTF

j_call: TRBJ1-2
v_call: TRBV12-5
cdr3_length: 14
cdr3_aa: CASGLDRGKDGYTF

j_call: TRBJ1-2
v_call: TRBV7-9
cdr3_length: 14
cdr3_aa: CASSLATKNYGYTF

j_call: TRBJ1-2
v_call: TRBV4-1
cdr3_length: 14
cdr3_aa: CASTSDRGLGGYTF

j_call: TRBJ2-5
v_call: TRBV30
cdr3_length: 14
cdr3_aa: CAWNPAGPQETQYF

j_call: TRBJ1-4
v_call: TRBV7-2
cdr3_length: 16
cdr3_aa: CASSLGGTVKNEKLFF

j_call: TRBJ1-1
v_call: TRBV18
cdr3_length: 14
cdr3_aa: CASSPPAVNTEAFF

j_call: TRBJ1-2
v_call: TRBV19
cdr3_length: 11
cdr3_aa: CASRQNQGLTF

j_call: TRBJ2-2
v_call: TRBV19
cdr3_length: 16
cdr3_aa: CASSMTAFYNTGELFF

j_call: TRBJ1-5
v_call: TRBV2
cdr3_length: 14
cdr3_aa: CASSSQGARQPQHF

j_call: TRBJ2-5
v_call: TRBV13
cdr3_length: 16
cdr3_aa: CASSPGASGNQETQYF

j_call: TRBJ2-1
v_call: TRBV19
cdr3_length: 15
cdr3_aa: CASTLGPAPGLGQFF

j_call: TRBJ2-2
v_call: TRBV2
cdr3_length: 15
cdr3_aa: CASSETDLNTGELFF

j_call: TRBJ2-1
v_call: TRBV10-2
cdr3_length: 15
cdr3_aa: CASSDGRGATTEQFF

j_call: TRBJ2-2
v_call: TRBV2
cdr3_length: 13
cdr3_aa: CASSQGEIGELFF

j_call: TRBJ2-1
v_call: TRBV20-1
cdr3_length: 15
cdr3_aa: CSASTTSGGAHGQFF

j_call: TRBJ1-2
v_call: TRBV24-1
cdr3_length: 14
cdr3_aa: CATSDSGQNYGYTF

j_call: TRBJ2-1
v_call: TRBV9
cdr3_length: 14
cdr3_aa: CASSIRTSGDEQFF

j_call: TRBJ1-6
v_call: TRBV24-1
cdr3_length: 14
cdr3_aa: CATSGVRYNSPLHF

j_call: TRBJ1-6
v_call: TRBV5-5
cdr3_length: 15
cdr3_aa: CASSAEYRGGSPLHF

j_call: TRBJ1-6
v_call: TRBV2
cdr3_length: 17
cdr3_aa: CASSEGGLLRDNSPLHF

j_call: TRBJ1-1
v_call: TRBV19
cdr3_length: 15
cdr3_aa: CASSQGQRRDTEAFF

j_call: TRBJ1-1
v_call: TRBV27
cdr3_length: 13
cdr3_aa: CASSSLAVTEAFF

j_call: TRBJ2-7
v_call: TRBV4-2
cdr3_length: 14
cdr3_aa: CASSQESELPEQYF

j_call: TRBJ2-5
v_call: TRBV4-1
cdr3_length: 13
cdr3_aa: CASSPRYQETQYF

j_call: TRBJ1-1
v_call: TRBV24-1
cdr3_length: 13
cdr3_aa: CATSGTSNTEAFF